This T cell receptor beta chain was captured by sequencing in a study of blood T cells in healthy people across ages. Primers used in a second PCR of about 7 to 12 cycles were a sample-barcoded 5' primer and a J-beta primer mix. TCRdb reanalysed the 5' RACE reads using MiXCR and keeps one entry per CDR3 protein. The repertoire includes about 1.7 million distinct CDR3 sequences, roughly 28% of them detected once, and 7.7% sits in the top ten. Germline loops: CDR1 ENHRY, CDR2 SYGVKD. The CDR3 consists of 11 residues. V gave up 9 bases and J gave up 3 bases; unmatched junction bases: 1. This sequence was found in a woman aged 25 to 39 in good health. The specimen was blood. This chain uses TRBV10-3 with TRBJ2-7, with TRBD2 identical over 8 bases. In nucleotides, the CDR3 is TGTGCCATAGCGGGGGACTACGAGCAGTACTTC. It codes for CAIAGDYEQYF.